This T cell receptor beta chain is from a study of shared clonotypes between healthy human individuals. The method was immunoSEQ multiplex PCR; TCRdb's version includes in-frame clones alone and lacks a portion of them. The sample shows under 600,000 clones, approximately 97% of them seen only once. This clone was detected once. The V segment lost 0 bases and the J segment 4 bases; nucleotides outside the gene matches: 4. Germline values: CDR1 MNHEY, CDR2 SVGAGI. The CDR3 runs 16 residues. This TCR came from a woman aged 25-40 years in good health. The sequenced sample consisted of naive CD4+ T cells sorted from blood. Regarding subset: CD45RA+ positively selected. The V call is TRBV6-5, the J call TRBJ2-7; 12 bases line up with TRBD2. Here the CDR3 DNA reads TGTGCCAGCAGTTACTCGGCTAGCGGGAGGGCTTACGAGCAGTACTTC. It yields the protein CASSYSASGRAYEQYF.